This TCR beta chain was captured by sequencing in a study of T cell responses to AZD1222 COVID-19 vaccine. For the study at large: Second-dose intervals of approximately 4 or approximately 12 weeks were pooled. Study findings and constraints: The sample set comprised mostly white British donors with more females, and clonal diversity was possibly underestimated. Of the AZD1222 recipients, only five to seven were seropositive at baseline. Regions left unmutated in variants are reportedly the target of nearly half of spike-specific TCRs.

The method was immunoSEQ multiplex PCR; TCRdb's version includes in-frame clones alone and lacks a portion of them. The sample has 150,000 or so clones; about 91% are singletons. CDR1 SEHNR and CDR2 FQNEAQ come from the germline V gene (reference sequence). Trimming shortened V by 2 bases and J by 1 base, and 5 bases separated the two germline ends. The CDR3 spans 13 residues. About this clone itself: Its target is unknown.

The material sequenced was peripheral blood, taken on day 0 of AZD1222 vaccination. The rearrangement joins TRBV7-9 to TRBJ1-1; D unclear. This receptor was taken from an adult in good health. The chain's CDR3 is CASSLSWNTEAFF. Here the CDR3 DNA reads TGTGCCAGCAGCTTAAGTTGGAACACTGAAGCTTTCTTT.